The rows below give T cell receptor beta chains drawn from one sample of a study of blood T cell repertoires in COVID-19. Sequenced by immunoSEQ multiplex PCR; TCRdb stores in-frame clones only, minus some. The table has over 150,000 clones, 65% to 85% seen once. Input material: peripheral blood. The receptors shown here come from a woman aged 55-69 years with acute or convalescent COVID-19. The CDR3 runs from the conserved cysteine through the conserved F or W. A D gene is named only where the DNA matches it firmly. Clone size is given for some rows only: seen once, a few or many times, or a class if the clone is expanded.

clone_size: NA
j_call: TRBJ1-3
d_call: TRBD1
v_call: TRBV2
cdr3_nt: TGTGCCAGCAGTGGCCGGGACAGTAGCTCTGGAAACACCATATATTTT
cdr3_aa: CASSGRDSSSGNTIYF

clone_size: once
j_call: TRBJ1-6
d_call: NA
v_call: TRBV18
cdr3_nt: TGTGCCAGCTCACCTCTTGACAGGAGCTCCTATAATTCACCCCTCCACTTT
cdr3_aa: CASSPLDRSSYNSPLHF

clone_size: NA
j_call: TRBJ1-5
d_call: NA
v_call: TRBV6-6
cdr3_nt: TGTGCCAGCAGTACGGGCAGGACGGGACAGCCCCAGCATTTT
cdr3_aa: CASSTGRTGQPQHF

clone_size: NA
j_call: TRBJ2-7
d_call: NA
v_call: TRBV9
cdr3_nt: TGTGCCAGCAGCGGTACTAGCCCCTACGAGCAGTACTTC
cdr3_aa: CASSGTSPYEQYF

clone_size: NA
j_call: TRBJ2-7
d_call: TRBD2
v_call: TRBV7-2
cdr3_nt: TGTGCCAGCAGCCAGGGACTAGCGGGGACCTACGAGCAGTACTTC
cdr3_aa: CASSQGLAGTYEQYF

clone_size: NA
j_call: TRBJ1-5
d_call: TRBD1
v_call: TRBV5-6
cdr3_nt: TGTGCCAGCAGCTTGGGGGGGACAGCTTATCAGCCCCAGCATTTT
cdr3_aa: CASSLGGTAYQPQHF

clone_size: NA
j_call: TRBJ2-3
d_call: TRBD1
v_call: TRBV7-8
cdr3_nt: TGTGCCAGCAGCTCACAGGGGTCTGGCACAGATACGCAGTATTTT
cdr3_aa: CASSSQGSGTDTQYF

clone_size: NA
j_call: TRBJ2-2
d_call: NA
v_call: TRBV5-5
cdr3_nt: TGTGCCAGCAGCTTGTCTTCAGTGAACACCGGGGAGCTGTTTTTT
cdr3_aa: CASSLSSVNTGELFF

clone_size: NA
j_call: TRBJ1-4
d_call: NA
v_call: TRBV11-2
cdr3_nt: TGTGCCAGCAGCCGAACAGGGTGGGAAAAACTGTTTTTT
cdr3_aa: CASSRTGWEKLFF

clone_size: NA
j_call: TRBJ2-5
d_call: TRBD2
v_call: TRBV9
cdr3_nt: TGTGCCAGCAGCCCCCGCGGGGGGGCCGTGGAGACCCAGTACTTC
cdr3_aa: CASSPRGGAVETQYF

clone_size: NA
j_call: TRBJ2-7
d_call: TRBD1
v_call: TRBV5-4
cdr3_nt: TGTGCCAGCAGCTCAGGGGGCAGGGTGGCCTACGAGCAGTACTTC
cdr3_aa: CASSSGGRVAYEQYF

clone_size: NA
j_call: TRBJ1-6
d_call: NA
v_call: TRBV18
cdr3_nt: TGTGCCAGCTCACCAGCTCGCACGGGCGGGAATTCACCCCTCCACTTT
cdr3_aa: CASSPARTGGNSPLHF

clone_size: few
j_call: TRBJ2-2
d_call: NA
v_call: TRBV6-2/TRBV6-3
cdr3_nt: TGTGCCAGCAGTTACACCCCCGGGAGAGAGCCTCTGAACACCGGGGAGCTGTTTTTT
cdr3_aa: CASSYTPGREPLNTGELFF

clone_size: NA
j_call: TRBJ1-2
d_call: TRBD1
v_call: TRBV28
cdr3_nt: TGTGCCAGCAGCTCCCAGGGACAGAACTATGGCTACACCTTC
cdr3_aa: CASSSQGQNYGYTF

clone_size: few
j_call: TRBJ1-5
d_call: NA
v_call: TRBV7-9
cdr3_nt: TGTGCCAGCAGCTTAGGTGGGGCCCCCAATCAGCCCCAGCATTTT
cdr3_aa: CASSLGGAPNQPQHF

clone_size: NA
j_call: TRBJ1-5
d_call: TRBD1
v_call: TRBV9
cdr3_nt: TGTGCCAGCAGCGTAGGAGGACAGGATGGTCAGCCCCAGCATTTT
cdr3_aa: CASSVGGQDGQPQHF

clone_size: NA
j_call: TRBJ2-1
d_call: NA
v_call: TRBV7-2
cdr3_nt: TGTGCCAGCAGCTTATATAACGGTTACAATGAGCAGTTCTTC
cdr3_aa: CASSLYNGYNEQFF

clone_size: NA
j_call: TRBJ2-7
d_call: NA
v_call: TRBV7-6
cdr3_nt: TGTGCCAGCAGCTCTTACTCCTACGAGCAGTACTTC
cdr3_aa: CASSSYSYEQYF

clone_size: NA
j_call: TRBJ1-5
d_call: TRBD1
v_call: TRBV10-2
cdr3_nt: TGCGCCAGCAGTAGGCAGGGGGAAAATCAGCCCCAGCATTTT
cdr3_aa: CASSRQGENQPQHF

clone_size: few
j_call: TRBJ2-7
d_call: NA
v_call: TRBV6-5
cdr3_nt: TGTGCCAGCAGTTACCACGACAGCTACTACGAGCAGTACTTC
cdr3_aa: CASSYHDSYYEQYF

clone_size: NA
j_call: TRBJ1-2
d_call: NA
v_call: TRBV19
cdr3_nt: TGTGCCAGTAGTATTGCGACACTTAACTATGGCTACACCTTC
cdr3_aa: CASSIATLNYGYTF

clone_size: NA
j_call: TRBJ2-5
d_call: NA
v_call: TRBV18
cdr3_nt: TGTGCCAGCCAAGAGACAGAACACCAAGAGACCCAGTACTTC
cdr3_aa: CASQETEHQETQYF

clone_size: NA
j_call: TRBJ1-2
d_call: NA
v_call: TRBV5-4
cdr3_nt: TGTGCCAGCAGCCTAACCGGACAGTCGGGCTACACCTTC
cdr3_aa: CASSLTGQSGYTF

clone_size: NA
j_call: TRBJ1-1
d_call: NA
v_call: TRBV7-2
cdr3_nt: TGTGCCAGCAGCAAATTAGCAGGGGTTTCAGGGGCGAGGGACACTGAAGCTTTCTTT
cdr3_aa: CASSKLAGVSGARDTEAFF

clone_size: NA
j_call: TRBJ2-7
d_call: NA
v_call: TRBV7-2
cdr3_nt: TGTGCCAGCAGCCCGTCGACAGGCATTTCCTACGAGCAGTACTTC
cdr3_aa: CASSPSTGISYEQYF

clone_size: NA
j_call: TRBJ2-7
d_call: TRBD2
v_call: TRBV6-5
cdr3_nt: TGTGCCAGCAGTCTTTTAGCGGGGGGATCTTACGAGCAGTACTTC
cdr3_aa: CASSLLAGGSYEQYF

clone_size: NA
j_call: TRBJ1-6
d_call: NA
v_call: TRBV6-5
cdr3_nt: TGTGCCAGCAGTTACGGTTCTAGCTCCTATAATTCACCCCTCCACTTT
cdr3_aa: CASSYGSSSYNSPLHF

clone_size: few
j_call: TRBJ2-1
d_call: NA
v_call: TRBV5-1
cdr3_nt: TGCGCCAGCAGCTTGGACAGCAACAATGAGCAGTTCTTC
cdr3_aa: CASSLDSNNEQFF

clone_size: NA
j_call: TRBJ1-5
d_call: NA
v_call: TRBV7-2
cdr3_nt: TGTGCCAGCAGCTTAAGACAAAATCAGCCCCAGCATTTT
cdr3_aa: CASSLRQNQPQHF

clone_size: NA
j_call: TRBJ2-3
d_call: NA
v_call: TRBV15
cdr3_nt: TGTGCCACCAGCGCGAGGGGGATTCTGAGCACAGATACGCAGTATTTT
cdr3_aa: CATSARGILSTDTQYF

clone_size: NA
j_call: TRBJ1-1
d_call: NA
v_call: TRBV18
cdr3_nt: TGTGCCAGCTCACGGGGGGGGCAGAACACTGAAGCTTTCTTT
cdr3_aa: CASSRGGQNTEAFF

clone_size: NA
j_call: TRBJ1-2
d_call: NA
v_call: TRBV7-2
cdr3_nt: TGTGCCAGCAGCTTAGAAGTAGCCCCGAACTATGGCTACACCTTC
cdr3_aa: CASSLEVAPNYGYTF

clone_size: NA
j_call: TRBJ2-1
d_call: TRBD2
v_call: TRBV5-1
cdr3_nt: TGCGCCAGCAGACCAAATACGGGGGGTATCGACAATGAGCAGTTCTTC
cdr3_aa: CASRPNTGGIDNEQFF

clone_size: few
j_call: TRBJ1-5
d_call: NA
v_call: TRBV11-2
cdr3_nt: TGTGCCAGCAGCTTAGATGGGGCAGGGCTGGGGCCCCAGCATTTT
cdr3_aa: CASSLDGAGLGPQHF

clone_size: NA
j_call: TRBJ1-5
d_call: TRBD1
v_call: TRBV7-2
cdr3_nt: TGTGCCAGCAGCCACCACACCGGGACAGATCAGCCCCAGCATTTT
cdr3_aa: CASSHHTGTDQPQHF

clone_size: NA
j_call: TRBJ2-1
d_call: TRBD1
v_call: TRBV18
cdr3_nt: TGTGCCAGCTCACCAATAGGGGGCTCGAATGAGCAGTTCTTC
cdr3_aa: CASSPIGGSNEQFF

clone_size: NA
j_call: TRBJ2-2
d_call: NA
v_call: TRBV27
cdr3_nt: TGTGCCAGCAGTCTGGACAGTTTTTACACCGGGGAGCTGTTTTTT
cdr3_aa: CASSLDSFYTGELFF

clone_size: NA
j_call: TRBJ2-7
d_call: NA
v_call: TRBV18
cdr3_nt: TGTGCCAGCTCACCACCTACAGGAACCTACGAGCAGTACTTC
cdr3_aa: CASSPPTGTYEQYF

clone_size: NA
j_call: TRBJ2-3
d_call: NA
v_call: TRBV6-5
cdr3_nt: TGTGCCAGCAAAACAACGGGGGATACGCAGTATTTT
cdr3_aa: CASKTTGDTQYF

clone_size: few
j_call: TRBJ1-1
d_call: NA
v_call: TRBV11-3
cdr3_nt: TGTGCCAGCAGCTTAGATCAATCCGGGGACACTGAAGCTTTCTTT
cdr3_aa: CASSLDQSGDTEAFF

clone_size: few
j_call: TRBJ2-7
d_call: TRBD2
v_call: TRBV5-1
cdr3_nt: TGCGCCAGCAGCTCTAGGGGGACTAGCTCCTACGAGCAGTACTTC
cdr3_aa: CASSSRGTSSYEQYF

clone_size: once
j_call: TRBJ2-2
d_call: NA
v_call: TRBV15
cdr3_nt: TGTGCCACCAGCAGAGATACAGGGAGAACCGGGGAGCTGTTTTTT
cdr3_aa: CATSRDTGRTGELFF

clone_size: NA
j_call: TRBJ2-2
d_call: NA
v_call: TRBV27
cdr3_nt: TGTGCCAGCGGATATAGCGGAAGGACCGGGGAGCTGTTTTTT
cdr3_aa: CASGYSGRTGELFF

clone_size: NA
j_call: TRBJ1-2
d_call: TRBD1
v_call: TRBV7-2
cdr3_nt: TGTGCCAGCAGCTCAAGACAGGGAGTAGGGTATGGCTACACCTTC
cdr3_aa: CASSSRQGVGYGYTF

clone_size: NA
j_call: TRBJ1-1
d_call: NA
v_call: TRBV7-9
cdr3_nt: TGTGCCAGCAGCTTAAAAGACAGGACCCTTAACACTGAAGCTTTCTTT
cdr3_aa: CASSLKDRTLNTEAFF

clone_size: NA
j_call: TRBJ1-1
d_call: NA
v_call: TRBV5-4
cdr3_nt: TGTGCCAGCAGGCGGGACCTTGTTGGGGGAACTGAAGCTTTCTTT
cdr3_aa: CASRRDLVGGTEAFF

clone_size: NA
j_call: TRBJ2-7
d_call: TRBD1
v_call: TRBV7-2
cdr3_nt: TGTGCCAGCAGCTTCGATACAGGGGGAAACTACGAGCAGTACTTC
cdr3_aa: CASSFDTGGNYEQYF

clone_size: few
j_call: TRBJ1-4
d_call: TRBD1
v_call: TRBV15
cdr3_nt: TGTGCCACCAGCAGGGGACAGGTGGGCCTTAATGAAAAACTGTTTTTT
cdr3_aa: CATSRGQVGLNEKLFF

clone_size: NA
j_call: TRBJ1-1
d_call: NA
v_call: TRBV5-1
cdr3_nt: TGCGCCAGCAGCTTGGGAACCCCCGGTTTAATCGAAGCTTTCTTT
cdr3_aa: CASSLGTPGLIEAFF

clone_size: NA
j_call: TRBJ2-7
d_call: TRBD1
v_call: TRBV2
cdr3_nt: TGTGCCAGCAGAAAGGAACAGGGGGCCTTGCAGTACTTC
cdr3_aa: CASRKEQGALQYF

clone_size: NA
j_call: TRBJ1-2
d_call: NA
v_call: TRBV6-5
cdr3_nt: TGTGCCAGCAGTTACTCGAGTGCCGGGGGTCATGGCTACACCTTC
cdr3_aa: CASSYSSAGGHGYTF

clone_size: few
j_call: TRBJ2-1
d_call: TRBD2
v_call: TRBV3-1/TRBV3-2
cdr3_nt: TGTGCCAGCAGCGCCCGGACTAGCGGGGGGGGCAATGAGCAGTTCTTC
cdr3_aa: CASSARTSGGGNEQFF

clone_size: NA
j_call: TRBJ2-7
d_call: NA
v_call: TRBV2
cdr3_nt: TGTGCCAGCAGTGATGGGGACACATTCTACGAGCAGTACTTC
cdr3_aa: CASSDGDTFYEQYF

clone_size: NA
j_call: TRBJ2-7
d_call: TRBD1
v_call: TRBV5-4
cdr3_nt: TGTGCCAGCAGCCCGCCCGGACAGGGGTCCTACGAGCAGTACTTC
cdr3_aa: CASSPPGQGSYEQYF

clone_size: NA
j_call: TRBJ1-2
d_call: NA
v_call: TRBV3-1/TRBV3-2
cdr3_nt: TGTGCCAGCAGCCAAGCGACAGGTAACTATGGCTACACCTTC
cdr3_aa: CASSQATGNYGYTF